Listed below are T cell receptor beta chains from one sample, sequenced in a study of T cell responses to AZD1222 COVID-19 vaccine. Clones were sequenced by immunoSEQ multiplex PCR, and TCRdb holds only the in-frame ones, with some missing. The sample lists approximately 98,000 clones, approximately 86% occurring once. Sequenced material: peripheral blood, taken on day 0 of AZD1222 vaccination. The receptors originated from an adult in good health. CDR3s include the opening cysteine and the closing phenylalanine or tryptophan. The order of the fields is D gene, V gene, J gene, clone size, CDR3 protein, CDR3 DNA. The D gene is left open where the match is weak. Only part of the rows carry a size: once, few, many, or a class if the clone is expanded.

>NA|TRBV7-2|TRBJ2-7|NA
CASSLVTGDSVYEQYF
TGTGCCAGCAGCTTAGTGACGGGGGACTCTGTCTACGAGCAGTACTTC
>NA|TRBV28|TRBJ2-2|NA
CASSLIDTGELFF
TGTGCCAGCAGTTTGATAGACACCGGGGAGCTGTTTTTT
>NA|TRBV12-5|TRBJ1-1|NA
CASGLTPGAEAFF
TGTGCTAGTGGTCTCACCCCAGGGGCTGAAGCTTTCTTT
>TRBD1|TRBV24-1|TRBJ2-2|NA
CATTPSGTGSPGELFF
TGTGCCACCACCCCGTCAGGGACAGGGAGTCCCGGGGAGCTGTTTTTT
>NA|TRBV28|TRBJ1-1|NA
CASSLARWGAMNTEAFF
TGTGCCAGCAGTTTGGCCAGATGGGGGGCCATGAACACTGAAGCTTTCTTT
>NA|TRBV5-4|TRBJ1-2|NA
CASSPAGRTNYGYTF
TGTGCCAGCAGTCCCGCCGGACGGACTAACTATGGCTACACCTTC
>NA|TRBV5-1|TRBJ1-3|few
CASSLGFGRAAGNTIYF
TGCGCCAGCAGCTTGGGTTTCGGCAGGGCGGCTGGAAACACCATATATTTT
>NA|TRBV28|TRBJ2-6|NA
CASRPPGSGANVLTF
TGTGCCAGCAGGCCACCGGGCTCTGGGGCCAACGTCCTGACTTTC
>NA|TRBV6-5|TRBJ1-5|NA
CASSVRQASIQPQHF
TGTGCCAGCAGCGTCCGACAGGCTTCGATTCAGCCCCAGCATTTT
>NA|TRBV6-5|TRBJ1-1|NA
CASSWNGEMNTEAFF
TGTGCCAGCAGTTGGAATGGGGAGATGAACACTGAAGCTTTCTTT
>NA|TRBV25-1|TRBJ1-6|NA
CASRDRDNSYNSPLHF
TGTGCCAGCAGGGACCGGGACAACTCCTATAATTCACCCCTCCACTTT
>TRBD1|TRBV5-1|TRBJ2-3|NA
CASSLVETGGTDTQYF
TGCGCCAGCAGCTTGGTGGAGACAGGGGGCACAGATACGCAGTATTTT
>NA|TRBV7-6|TRBJ2-7|once
CAGQTSSSYEQYF
TGTGCCGGCCAAACCTCCAGCTCCTACGAGCAGTACTTC
>TRBD1|TRBV24-1|TRBJ2-6|once
CATSDPPRTGGFYGANVLTF
TGTGCCACCAGTGATCCCCCCAGGACAGGGGGCTTTTATGGGGCCAACGTCCTGACTTTC
>NA|TRBV7-8|TRBJ2-1|NA
CASSLNKDSYNEQFF
TGTGCCAGCAGCTTAAACAAGGACTCCTACAATGAGCAGTTCTTC
>NA|TRBV12-1|TRBJ1-5|NA
CASSFEAADNQPQHF
TGTGCCAGCAGCTTTGAGGCGGCAGACAATCAGCCCCAGCATTTT
>NA|TRBV6-2/TRBV6-3|TRBJ2-3|NA
CASSYVAGARPDTQYF
TGTGCCAGCAGTTACGTCGCGGGCGCCCGCCCAGATACGCAGTATTTT
>NA|TRBV18|TRBJ1-1|NA
CASSPSIENTEAFF
TGTGCCAGCTCACCCAGTATAGAGAACACTGAAGCTTTCTTT
>NA|TRBV19|TRBJ1-1|NA
CASSIETGTEAFF
TGTGCCAGTAGTATAGAGACGGGCACTGAAGCTTTCTTT
>NA|TRBV14|TRBJ1-4|NA
CASSQEITGNEKLFF
TGTGCCAGCAGCCAAGAAATAACAGGGAATGAAAAACTGTTTTTT
>TRBD2|TRBV3-1/TRBV3-2|TRBJ2-7|NA
CASSPGLAGDLDEQYF
TGTGCCAGCAGCCCGGGACTAGCGGGGGACCTTGACGAGCAGTACTTC
>NA|TRBV7-2|TRBJ1-5|NA
CASSLLAGPGSNQPQHF
TGTGCCAGCAGCTTACTTGCAGGGCCGGGCAGCAATCAGCCCCAGCATTTT
>NA|TRBV3-1/TRBV3-2|TRBJ1-5|NA
CASSQEGGSQPQHF
TGTGCCAGCAGCCAAGAGGGGGGAAGCCAGCCCCAGCATTTT
>TRBD1|TRBV11-2|TRBJ1-6|once
CASRSGQNSPLHF
TGTGCCAGCAGATCGGGACAGAATTCACCCCTCCACTTT
>NA|TRBV28|TRBJ2-1|once
CASRGRTFRNEQFF
TGTGCCAGCAGGGGACGGACGTTTCGTAATGAGCAGTTCTTC
>NA|TRBV7-9|TRBJ1-2|NA
CASSLPGGAYTF
TGTGCCAGCAGCCTCCCCGGCGGAGCCTACACCTTC
>TRBD1|TRBV28|TRBJ1-5|NA
CASSPWGQGIDQPQHF
TGTGCCAGCAGCCCCTGGGGACAGGGGATCGATCAGCCCCAGCATTTT
>TRBD1|TRBV5-1|TRBJ1-1|NA
CASSLRTGGANTEAFF
TGCGCCAGCAGCTTACGGACAGGGGGCGCAAACACTGAAGCTTTCTTT
>NA|TRBV19|TRBJ1-1|NA
CASSIEQVFGNTEAFF
TGTGCCAGTAGTATCGAACAGGTATTCGGTAACACTGAAGCTTTCTTT
>NA|TRBV7-7|TRBJ1-1|NA
CASTYPSLSNTEAFF
TGTGCCAGCACCTACCCGAGCCTTAGCAACACTGAAGCTTTCTTT
>NA|TRBV18|TRBJ2-1|NA
CASSPWTGLSSYNEQFF
TGTGCCAGCTCACCATGGACGGGCCTCAGCTCCTACAATGAGCAGTTCTTC
>NA|TRBV9|TRBJ1-2|NA
CASSVGGDYGYTF
TGTGCCAGCAGCGTAGGAGGGGACTATGGCTACACCTTC
>TRBD1|TRBV10-3|TRBJ1-3|NA
CAISWDRGSGNTIYF
TGTGCCATCAGTTGGGACAGGGGTTCAGGAAACACCATATATTTT
>TRBD1|TRBV19|TRBJ1-2|NA
CASSASGTAPRNTF
TGTGCCAGTAGTGCCTCCGGGACAGCCCCGCGGAACACCTTC
>TRBD2|TRBV30|TRBJ2-5|NA
CAWSFAGEETQYF
TGTGCCTGGAGTTTCGCGGGGGAAGAGACCCAGTACTTC
>NA|TRBV27|TRBJ1-1|NA
CASSLRPGIAFF
TGTGCCAGCAGTTTACGGCCGGGAATAGCTTTCTTT
>NA|TRBV5-6|TRBJ1-5|NA
CASSLGGYGQPQHF
TGTGCCAGCAGCTTGGGAGGGTATGGTCAGCCCCAGCATTTT
>NA|TRBV30|TRBJ1-4|NA
CAWRPPNEKLFF
TGTGCCTGGAGGCCACCAAATGAAAAACTGTTTTTT
>NA|TRBV5-1|TRBJ2-1|NA
CASSRLPGEQYNEQFF
TGCGCCAGCAGCCGCCTCCCGGGGGAACAATACAATGAGCAGTTCTTC
>NA|TRBV28|TRBJ1-4|medium-sized
CASRSRTANEKLFF
TGTGCCAGCAGATCCAGGACAGCTAATGAAAAACTGTTTTTT
>TRBD2|TRBV7-9|TRBJ2-3|once
CASSPALAGGTAQYF
TGTGCCAGCAGCCCAGCCCTAGCGGGGGGGACGGCGCAGTATTTT
>TRBD1|TRBV29-1|TRBJ2-7|NA
CSVPGTGREQYF
TGCAGCGTCCCTGGGACAGGTCGCGAGCAGTACTTC
>NA|TRBV12-3/TRBV12-4|TRBJ1-2|NA
CASSFRQGHGYTF
TGTGCCAGCAGTTTCAGGCAGGGCCATGGCTACACCTTC
>NA|TRBV28|TRBJ1-5|few
CASSSPTGSNQPQHF
TGTGCCAGCAGTTCTCCCACAGGGAGCAATCAGCCCCAGCATTTT
>NA|TRBV5-1|TRBJ1-1|NA
CASSLSIQLNTEAFF
TGCGCCAGCAGCTTGTCTATACAATTGAACACTGAAGCTTTCTTT
>NA|TRBV5-6|TRBJ2-3|NA
CASSLTGPGDTQYF
TGTGCCAGCAGCTTGACGGGACCTGGAGATACGCAGTATTTT
>NA|TRBV28|TRBJ2-7|NA
CASSSRRRLVGDEQYF
TGTGCCAGCAGTTCCCGGAGAAGGCTCGTGGGAGACGAGCAGTACTTC
>TRBD2|TRBV6-2/TRBV6-3|TRBJ2-7|NA
CASSYSLGRTPYEQYF
TGTGCCAGCAGTTACTCCCTCGGGAGGACTCCCTACGAGCAGTACTTC
>NA|TRBV7-6|TRBJ2-5|NA
CASNRGGLQETQYF
TGTGCCAGCAACAGGGGGGGGCTCCAAGAGACCCAGTACTTC
>TRBD1|TRBV5-1|TRBJ2-3|NA
CASSLAPTGSRTDTQYF
TGCGCCAGCAGCTTGGCCCCGACAGGGTCTCGCACAGATACGCAGTATTTT
>NA|TRBV2|TRBJ1-2|NA
CASTRAGKNYGYTF
TGTGCCAGCACCCGGGCCGGCAAGAACTATGGCTACACCTTC
>TRBD1|TRBV9|TRBJ1-5|NA
CASSKGGQGVGGQPQHF
TGTGCCAGCAGTAAGGGGGGACAGGGTGTGGGTGGTCAGCCCCAGCATTTT
>NA|TRBV30|TRBJ2-1|NA
CAWSVHGSPVTFF
TGTGCCTGGAGTGTACACGGGTCCCCGGTGACGTTCTTC
>NA|TRBV5-1|TRBJ1-4|NA
CASSLTGTTNEKLFF
TGCGCCAGCAGCTTGACAGGGACCACTAATGAAAAACTGTTTTTT
>NA|TRBV5-1|TRBJ1-2|NA
CASEKEPNYGYTF
TGCGCCAGCGAAAAGGAGCCTAACTATGGCTACACCTTC